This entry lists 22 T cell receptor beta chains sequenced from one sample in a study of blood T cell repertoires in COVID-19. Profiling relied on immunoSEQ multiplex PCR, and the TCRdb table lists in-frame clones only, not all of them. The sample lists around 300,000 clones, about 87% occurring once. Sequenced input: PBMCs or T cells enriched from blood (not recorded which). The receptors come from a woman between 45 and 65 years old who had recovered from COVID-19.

The CDR3, as DNA: TGTGCCAGCAGCCAAATCAGGGATAGGACTGAAGCTTTCTTT. Protein sequence: CASSQIRDRTEAFF. This chain joins TRBV14 and TRBJ1-1; D may be TRBD1 (5 bases). The V gene's germline CDR1 is SGHDN and CDR2 FVKESK. The ends were cut back, 2 bases at V and 5 bases at J, with 12 bases in the middle. This CDR3 has 14 amino acids.

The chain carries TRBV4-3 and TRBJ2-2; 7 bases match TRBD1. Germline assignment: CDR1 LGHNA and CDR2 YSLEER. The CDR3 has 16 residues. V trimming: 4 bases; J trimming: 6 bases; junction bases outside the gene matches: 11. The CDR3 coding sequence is TGCGCCAGCAGCCCCCAGGCCGGACAGGTCTCCGGGGAGCTGTTTTTT. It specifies CASSPQAGQVSGELFF.

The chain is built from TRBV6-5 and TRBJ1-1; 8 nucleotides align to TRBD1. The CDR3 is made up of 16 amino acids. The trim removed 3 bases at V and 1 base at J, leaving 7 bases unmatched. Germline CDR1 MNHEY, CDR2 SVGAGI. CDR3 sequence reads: CASSYSQGAGNTEAFF. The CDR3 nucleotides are TGTGCCAGCAGTTATTCCCAGGGGGCGGGGAACACTGAAGCTTTCTTT.

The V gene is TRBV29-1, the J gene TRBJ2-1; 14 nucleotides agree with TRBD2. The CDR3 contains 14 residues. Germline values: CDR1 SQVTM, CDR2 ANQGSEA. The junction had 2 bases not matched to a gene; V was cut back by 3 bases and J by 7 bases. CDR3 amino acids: CSVEGLAGVNEQFF. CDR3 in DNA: TGCAGCGTTGAGGGACTAGCGGGAGTGAATGAGCAGTTCTTC.

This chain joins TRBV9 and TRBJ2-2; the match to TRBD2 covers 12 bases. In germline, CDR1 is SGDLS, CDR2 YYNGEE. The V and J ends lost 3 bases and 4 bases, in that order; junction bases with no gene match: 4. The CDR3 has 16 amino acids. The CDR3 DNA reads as TGTGCCAGCAGCGCCGGACTAGCGGGGATCACCGGGGAGCTGTTTTTT. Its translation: CASSAGLAGITGELFF.

CDR3 loop: CASRIDQGDYEQYF. CDR3 bases: TGCGCCAGCAGGATTGACCAGGGGGACTACGAGCAGTACTTC. The chain combines TRBV5-1 with TRBJ2-7, with TRBD1 matching over 7 bases. CDR1 SGHRS and CDR2 YFSETQ come from the germline V gene. Germline trimming cut 5 bases from V and 3 bases from J; bases unmatched to any gene: 8. This CDR3 comprises 14 residues.

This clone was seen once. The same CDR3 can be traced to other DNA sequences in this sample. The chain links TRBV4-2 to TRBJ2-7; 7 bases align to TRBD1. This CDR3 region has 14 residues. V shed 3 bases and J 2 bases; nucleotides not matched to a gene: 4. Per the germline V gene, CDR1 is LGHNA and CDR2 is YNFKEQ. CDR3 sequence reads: CASSQGDRPYEQYF. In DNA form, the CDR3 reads TGTGCCAGCAGCCAGGGGGACAGACCCTACGAGCAGTACTTC.

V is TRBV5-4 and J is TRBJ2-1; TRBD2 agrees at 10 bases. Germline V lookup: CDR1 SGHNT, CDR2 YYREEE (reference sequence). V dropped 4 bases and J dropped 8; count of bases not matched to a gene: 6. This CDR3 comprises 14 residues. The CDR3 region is CASSPGTSEHEQFF. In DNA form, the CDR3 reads TGTGCCAGCAGCCCCGGGACTAGCGAGCATGAGCAGTTCTTC.

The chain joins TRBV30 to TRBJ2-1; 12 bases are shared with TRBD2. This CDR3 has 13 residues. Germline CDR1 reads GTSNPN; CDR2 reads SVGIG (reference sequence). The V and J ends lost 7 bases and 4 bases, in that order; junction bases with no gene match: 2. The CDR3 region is CALGLAGYNEQFF. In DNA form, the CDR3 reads TGTGCCTTAGGACTAGCGGGATACAATGAGCAGTTCTTC.

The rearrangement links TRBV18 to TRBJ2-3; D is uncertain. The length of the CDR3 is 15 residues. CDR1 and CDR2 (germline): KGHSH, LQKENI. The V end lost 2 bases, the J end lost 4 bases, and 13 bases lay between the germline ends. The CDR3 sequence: CASSPGFTESDTQYF. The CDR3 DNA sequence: TGTGCCAGCTCACCAGGGTTTACAGAGTCAGATACGCAGTATTTT.

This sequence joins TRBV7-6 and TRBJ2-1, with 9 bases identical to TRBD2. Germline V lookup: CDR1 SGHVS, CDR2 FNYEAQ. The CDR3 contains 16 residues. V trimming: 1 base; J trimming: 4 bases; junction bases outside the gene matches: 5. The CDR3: CASSLGASGTYNEQFF. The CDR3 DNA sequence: TGTGCCAGCAGCTTAGGAGCTAGCGGGACTTACAATGAGCAGTTCTTC.

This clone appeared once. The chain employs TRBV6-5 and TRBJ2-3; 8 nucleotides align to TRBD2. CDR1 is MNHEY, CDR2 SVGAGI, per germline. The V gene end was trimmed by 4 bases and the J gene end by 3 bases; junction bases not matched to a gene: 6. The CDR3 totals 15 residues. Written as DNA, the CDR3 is TGTGCCAGCAGTTCCGGGAGGGCCGCGACAGATACGCAGTATTTT. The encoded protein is CASSSGRAATDTQYF.

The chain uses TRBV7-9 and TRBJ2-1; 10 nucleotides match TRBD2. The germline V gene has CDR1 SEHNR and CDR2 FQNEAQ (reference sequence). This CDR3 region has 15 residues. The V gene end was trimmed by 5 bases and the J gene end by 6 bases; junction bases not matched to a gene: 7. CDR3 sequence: CASSPQREGSNEQFF. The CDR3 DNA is TGTGCCAGCAGCCCTCAGCGGGAGGGTTCCAATGAGCAGTTCTTC.

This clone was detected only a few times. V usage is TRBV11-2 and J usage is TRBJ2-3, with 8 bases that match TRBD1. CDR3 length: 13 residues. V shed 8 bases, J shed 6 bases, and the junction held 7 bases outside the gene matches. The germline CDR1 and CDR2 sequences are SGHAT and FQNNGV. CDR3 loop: CASGTGPTDTQYF. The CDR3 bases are TGTGCCAGCGGGACAGGCCCAACGGATACGCAGTATTTT.

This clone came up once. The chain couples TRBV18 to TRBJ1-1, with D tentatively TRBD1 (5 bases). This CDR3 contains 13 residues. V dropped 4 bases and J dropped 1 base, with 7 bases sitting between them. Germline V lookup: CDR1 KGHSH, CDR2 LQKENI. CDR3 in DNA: TGTGCCAGCTCACACGGACAGAACACTGAAGCTTTCTTT. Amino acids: CASSHGQNTEAFF.

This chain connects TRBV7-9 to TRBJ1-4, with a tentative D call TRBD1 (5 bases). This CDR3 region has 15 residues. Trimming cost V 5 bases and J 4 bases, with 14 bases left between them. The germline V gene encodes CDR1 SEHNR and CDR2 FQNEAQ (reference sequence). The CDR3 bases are TGTGCCAGCAGCCCGAGGACATTGGGTAATGAAAAACTGTTTTTT. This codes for CASSPRTLGNEKLFF.

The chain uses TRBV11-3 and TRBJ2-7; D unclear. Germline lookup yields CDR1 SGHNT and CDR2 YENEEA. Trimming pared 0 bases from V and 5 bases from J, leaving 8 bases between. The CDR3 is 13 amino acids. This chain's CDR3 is CASSLDRTDEQYF. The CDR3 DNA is TGTGCCAGCAGCTTAGATAGAACCGACGAGCAGTACTTC.

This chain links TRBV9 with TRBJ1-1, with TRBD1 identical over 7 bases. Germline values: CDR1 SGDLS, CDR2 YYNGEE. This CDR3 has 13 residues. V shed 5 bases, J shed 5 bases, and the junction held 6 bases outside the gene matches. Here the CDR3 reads CASRGAGGTEAFF. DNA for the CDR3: TGTGCCAGCAGGGGGGCAGGGGGAACTGAAGCTTTCTTT.

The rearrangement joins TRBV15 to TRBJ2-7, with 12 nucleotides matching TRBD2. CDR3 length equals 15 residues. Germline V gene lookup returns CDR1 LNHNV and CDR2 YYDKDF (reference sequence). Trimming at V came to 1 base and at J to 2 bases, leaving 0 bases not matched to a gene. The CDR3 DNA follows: TGTGCCACCAGCAGAGGGACTAGCGGGACCTACGAGCAGTACTTC. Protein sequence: CATSRGTSGTYEQYF.

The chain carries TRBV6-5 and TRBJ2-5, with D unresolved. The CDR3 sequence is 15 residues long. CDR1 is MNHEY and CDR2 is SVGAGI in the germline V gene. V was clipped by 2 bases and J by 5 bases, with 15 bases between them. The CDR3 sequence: CASSYAGLDKETQYF. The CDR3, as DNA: TGTGCCAGCAGTTACGCCGGCCTAGATAAGGAGACCCAGTACTTC.

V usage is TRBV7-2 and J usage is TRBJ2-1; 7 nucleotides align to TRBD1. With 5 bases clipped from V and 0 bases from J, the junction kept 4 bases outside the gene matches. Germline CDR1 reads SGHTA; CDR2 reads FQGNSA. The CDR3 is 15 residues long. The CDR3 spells CASSPRQGSYNEQFF. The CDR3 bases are TGTGCCAGCAGCCCCCGACAGGGCTCCTACAATGAGCAGTTCTTC.

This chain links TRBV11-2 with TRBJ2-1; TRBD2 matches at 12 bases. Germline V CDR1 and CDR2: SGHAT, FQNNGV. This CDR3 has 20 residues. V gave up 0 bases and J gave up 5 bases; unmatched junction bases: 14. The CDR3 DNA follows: TGTGCCAGCAGCTTAGATTCCCGACTAGCGGGAGTCGGGGGTGACAATGAGCAGTTCTTC. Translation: CASSLDSRLAGVGGDNEQFF. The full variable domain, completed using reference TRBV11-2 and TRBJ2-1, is EAGVAQSPRYKIIEKRQSVAFWCNPISGHATLYWYQQILGQGPKLLIQFQNNGVVDDSQLPKDRFSAERLKGVDSTLKIQPAKLEDSAVYLCASSLDSRLAGVGGDNEQFFGPGTRLTVL.